The clone carrying this T cell receptor (beta chain) was recorded at least ten times. Sequencing templates came from extracted RNA that was reverse transcribed into cDNA. Using immunoSEQ multiplex PCR, the repertoire was profiled, and TCRdb retains in-frame clones only, with some absent. This table has 170,000 or so clones, 50% to 60% appearing once. V gave up 1 base and J gave up 13 bases, with 15 bases separating them. The germline gives CDR1 SGHDN, CDR2 FVKESK. CDR3 length equals 13 residues. The data were taken from a study of CD8+ T cells in alopecia areata. Study information: Tofacitinib therapy lasting 6 to 18 months was followed by 6 months off drug.

This specimen was CD4+ T cells sorted from blood, taken at week 0. This receptor was taken from a human donor with alopecia areata. The V and J genes are TRBV14 and TRBJ2-3; D is tentatively TRBD1 or TRBD2 (5 bases each). This CDR3 reads CASSQVSGATEYF. As DNA, the CDR3 is TGTGCCAGCAGCCAAGTTTCCGGGGCCACTGAGTATTTT.